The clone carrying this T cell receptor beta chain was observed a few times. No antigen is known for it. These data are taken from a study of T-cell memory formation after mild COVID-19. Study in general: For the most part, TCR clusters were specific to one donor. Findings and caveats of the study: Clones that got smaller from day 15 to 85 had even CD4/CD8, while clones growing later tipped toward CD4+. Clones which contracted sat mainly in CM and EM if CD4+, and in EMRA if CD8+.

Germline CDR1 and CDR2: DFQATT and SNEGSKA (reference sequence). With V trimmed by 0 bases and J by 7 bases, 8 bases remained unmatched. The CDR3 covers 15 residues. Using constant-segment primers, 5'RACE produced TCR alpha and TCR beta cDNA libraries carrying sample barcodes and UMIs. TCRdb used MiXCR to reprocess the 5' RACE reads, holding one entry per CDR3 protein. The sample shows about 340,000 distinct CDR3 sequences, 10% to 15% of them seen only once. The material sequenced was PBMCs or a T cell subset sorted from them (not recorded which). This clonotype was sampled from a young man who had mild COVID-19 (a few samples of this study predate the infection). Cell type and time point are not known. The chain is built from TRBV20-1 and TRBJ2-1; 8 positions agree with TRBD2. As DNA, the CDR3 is TGCAGTGCTAGAGATATGAGACTAGCGACTAATGAGCAGTTCTTC. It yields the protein CSARDMRLATNEQFF.